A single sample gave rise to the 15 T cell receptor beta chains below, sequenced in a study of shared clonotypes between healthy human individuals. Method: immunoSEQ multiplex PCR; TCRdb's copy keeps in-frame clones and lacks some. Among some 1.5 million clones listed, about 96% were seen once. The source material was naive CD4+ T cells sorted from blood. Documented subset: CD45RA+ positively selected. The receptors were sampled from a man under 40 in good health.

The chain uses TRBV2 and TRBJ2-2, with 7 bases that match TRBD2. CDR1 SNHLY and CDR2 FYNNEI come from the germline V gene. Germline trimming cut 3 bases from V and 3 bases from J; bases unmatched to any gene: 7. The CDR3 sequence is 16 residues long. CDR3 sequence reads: CASSDLRAGDTGELFF. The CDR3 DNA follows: TGTGCCAGCAGTGATCTGAGGGCGGGAGACACCGGGGAGCTGTTTTTT.

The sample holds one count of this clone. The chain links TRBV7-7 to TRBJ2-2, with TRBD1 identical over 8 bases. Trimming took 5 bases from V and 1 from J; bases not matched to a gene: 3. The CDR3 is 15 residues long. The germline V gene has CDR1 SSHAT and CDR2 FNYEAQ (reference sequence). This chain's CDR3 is CASSGTGGNTGELFF. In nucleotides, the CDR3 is TGTGCCAGCAGCGGGACAGGCGGGAACACCGGGGAGCTGTTTTTT.

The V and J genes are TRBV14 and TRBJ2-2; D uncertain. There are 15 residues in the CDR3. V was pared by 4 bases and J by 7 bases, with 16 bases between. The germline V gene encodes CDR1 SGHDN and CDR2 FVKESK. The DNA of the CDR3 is TGTGCCAGCAGCCCTTACCCCCGCGCGCGCGGGGAGCTGTTTTTT. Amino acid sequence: CASSPYPRARGELFF.

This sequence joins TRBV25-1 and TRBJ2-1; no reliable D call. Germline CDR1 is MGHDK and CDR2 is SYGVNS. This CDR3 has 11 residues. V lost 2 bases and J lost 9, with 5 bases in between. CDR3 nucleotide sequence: TGTGCCAGCAGTGAAGCAAGTGAGCAGTTCTTC. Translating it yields CASSEASEQFF.

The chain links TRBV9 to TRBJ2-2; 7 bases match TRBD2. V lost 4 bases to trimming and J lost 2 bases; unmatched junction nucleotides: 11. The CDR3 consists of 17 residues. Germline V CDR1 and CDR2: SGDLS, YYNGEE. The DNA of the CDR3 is TGTGCCAGCAGCAGAATGGGTCTAGCGGCAAACACCGGGGAGCTGTTTTTT. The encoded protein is CASSRMGLAANTGELFF.

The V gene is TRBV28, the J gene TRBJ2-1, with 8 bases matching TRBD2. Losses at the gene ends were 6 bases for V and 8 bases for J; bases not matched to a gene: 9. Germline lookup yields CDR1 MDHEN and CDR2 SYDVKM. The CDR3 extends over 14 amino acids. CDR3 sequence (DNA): TGTGCCAGCAGACCTGGACTAGCCGTATATGAGCAGTTCTTC. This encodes CASRPGLAVYEQFF. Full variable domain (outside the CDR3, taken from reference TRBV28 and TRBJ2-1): DVKVTQSSRYLVKRTGEKVFLECVQDMDHENMFWYRQDPGLGLRLIYFSYDVKMKEKGDIPEGYSVSREKKERFSLILESASTNQTSMYLCASRPGLAVYEQFFGPGTRLTVL.

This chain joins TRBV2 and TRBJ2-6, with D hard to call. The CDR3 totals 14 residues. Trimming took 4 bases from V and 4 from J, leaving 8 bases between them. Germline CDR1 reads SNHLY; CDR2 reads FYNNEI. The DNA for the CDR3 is TGTGCCAGCAGTGGTAGGACCGGGGCCAACGTCCTGACTTTC. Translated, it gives CASSGRTGANVLTF.

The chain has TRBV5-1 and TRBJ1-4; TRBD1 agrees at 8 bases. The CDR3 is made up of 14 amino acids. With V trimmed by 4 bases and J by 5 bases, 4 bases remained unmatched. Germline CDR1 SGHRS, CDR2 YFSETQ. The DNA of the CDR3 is TGCGCCAGCAGCCCTCAGGGGGCGAATGAAAAACTGTTTTTT. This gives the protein CASSPQGANEKLFF.

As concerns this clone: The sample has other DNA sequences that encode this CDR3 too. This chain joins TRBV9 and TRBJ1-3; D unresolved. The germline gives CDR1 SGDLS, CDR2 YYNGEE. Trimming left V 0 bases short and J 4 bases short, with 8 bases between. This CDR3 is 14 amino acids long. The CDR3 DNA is TGTGCCAGCAGCGTAGCGGGTTCCGGAAACACCATATATTTT. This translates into CASSVAGSGNTIYF.

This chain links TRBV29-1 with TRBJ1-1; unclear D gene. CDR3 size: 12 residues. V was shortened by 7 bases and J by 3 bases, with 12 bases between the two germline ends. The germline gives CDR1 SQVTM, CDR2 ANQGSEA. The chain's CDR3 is CSERRGDTEAFF. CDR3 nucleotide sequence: TGCAGCGAGAGGCGCGGGGACACTGAAGCTTTCTTT.

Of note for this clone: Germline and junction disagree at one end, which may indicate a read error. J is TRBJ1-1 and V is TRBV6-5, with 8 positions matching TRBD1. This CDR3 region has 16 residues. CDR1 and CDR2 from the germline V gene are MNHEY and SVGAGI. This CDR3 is CASIYGQGRRSTEAFF. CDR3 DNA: TGTGCCAGCATTTACGGACAGGGACGTCGGAGTACTGAAGCTTTCTTT.

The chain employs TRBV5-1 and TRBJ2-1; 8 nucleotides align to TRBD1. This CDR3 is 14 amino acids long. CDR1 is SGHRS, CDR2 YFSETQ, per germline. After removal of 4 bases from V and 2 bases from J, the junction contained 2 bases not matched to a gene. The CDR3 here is CASSETGAYNEQFF. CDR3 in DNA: TGCGCCAGCAGCGAGACAGGGGCCTACAATGAGCAGTTCTTC.

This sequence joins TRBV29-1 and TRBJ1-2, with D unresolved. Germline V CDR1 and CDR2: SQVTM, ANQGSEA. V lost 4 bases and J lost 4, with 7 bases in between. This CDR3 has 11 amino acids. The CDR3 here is CSVVSSYGYTF. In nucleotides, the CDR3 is TGCAGCGTTGTTAGCAGCTATGGCTACACCTTC.

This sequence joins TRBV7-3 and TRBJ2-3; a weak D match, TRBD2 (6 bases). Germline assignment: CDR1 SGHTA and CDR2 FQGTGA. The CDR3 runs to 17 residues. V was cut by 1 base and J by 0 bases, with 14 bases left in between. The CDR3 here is CASSLIPRGTSTDTQYF. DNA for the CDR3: TGTGCCAGCAGCTTAATCCCTCGGGGGACTAGCACAGATACGCAGTATTTT. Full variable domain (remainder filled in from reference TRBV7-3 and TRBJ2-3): GAGVSQTPSNKVTEKGKYVELRCDPISGHTALYWYRQSLGQGPEFLIYFQGTGAADDSGLPNDRFFAVRPEGSVSTLKIQRTERGDSAVYLCASSLIPRGTSTDTQYFGPGTRLTVL.

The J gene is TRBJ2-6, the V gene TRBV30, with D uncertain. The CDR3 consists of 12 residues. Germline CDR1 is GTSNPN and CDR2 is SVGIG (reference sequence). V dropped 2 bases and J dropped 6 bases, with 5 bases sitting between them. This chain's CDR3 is CAWSPLANVLTF. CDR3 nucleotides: TGTGCCTGGAGTCCCCTGGCCAACGTCCTGACTTTC.